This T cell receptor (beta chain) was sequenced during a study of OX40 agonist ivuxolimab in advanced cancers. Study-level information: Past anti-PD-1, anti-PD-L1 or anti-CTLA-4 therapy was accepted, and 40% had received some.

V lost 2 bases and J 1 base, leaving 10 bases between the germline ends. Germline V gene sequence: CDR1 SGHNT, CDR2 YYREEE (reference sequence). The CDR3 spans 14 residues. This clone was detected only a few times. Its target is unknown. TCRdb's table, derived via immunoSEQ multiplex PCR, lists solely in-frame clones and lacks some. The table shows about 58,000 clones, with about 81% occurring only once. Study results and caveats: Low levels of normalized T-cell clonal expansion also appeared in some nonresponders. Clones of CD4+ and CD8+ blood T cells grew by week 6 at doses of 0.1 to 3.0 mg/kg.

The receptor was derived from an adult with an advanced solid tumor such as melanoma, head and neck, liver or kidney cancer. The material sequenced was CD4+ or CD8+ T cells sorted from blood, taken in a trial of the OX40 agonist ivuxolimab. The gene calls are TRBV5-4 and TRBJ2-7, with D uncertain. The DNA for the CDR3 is TGTGCCAGCAGCTTTGAGGCACATTCCTACGAGCAGTACTTC. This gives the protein CASSFEAHSYEQYF.